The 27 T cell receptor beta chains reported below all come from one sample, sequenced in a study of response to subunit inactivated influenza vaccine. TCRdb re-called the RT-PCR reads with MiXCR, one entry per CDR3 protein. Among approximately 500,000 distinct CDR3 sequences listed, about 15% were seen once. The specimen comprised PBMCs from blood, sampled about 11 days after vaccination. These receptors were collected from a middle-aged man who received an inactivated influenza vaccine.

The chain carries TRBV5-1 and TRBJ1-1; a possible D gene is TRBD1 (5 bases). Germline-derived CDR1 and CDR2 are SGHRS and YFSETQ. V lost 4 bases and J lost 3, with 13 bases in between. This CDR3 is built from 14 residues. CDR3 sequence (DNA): TGCGCCAGCAGCCTAGACAGTCGGCACACTGAAGCTTTCTTT. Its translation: CASSLDSRHTEAFF.

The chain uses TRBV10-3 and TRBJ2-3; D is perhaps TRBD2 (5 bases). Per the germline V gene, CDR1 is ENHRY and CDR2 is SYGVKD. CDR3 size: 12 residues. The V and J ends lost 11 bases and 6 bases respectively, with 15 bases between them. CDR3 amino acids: CALASNADTQYF. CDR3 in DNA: TGTGCCCTAGCCAGCAATGCGGATACGCAGTATTTT.

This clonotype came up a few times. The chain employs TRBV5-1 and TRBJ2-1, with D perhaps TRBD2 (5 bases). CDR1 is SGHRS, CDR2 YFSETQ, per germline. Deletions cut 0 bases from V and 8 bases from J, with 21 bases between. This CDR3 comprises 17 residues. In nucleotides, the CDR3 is TGCGCCAGCAGCTTGGGAAGGTGGGAGACACGGGTTGATGAGCAGTTCTTC. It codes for CASSLGRWETRVDEQFF.

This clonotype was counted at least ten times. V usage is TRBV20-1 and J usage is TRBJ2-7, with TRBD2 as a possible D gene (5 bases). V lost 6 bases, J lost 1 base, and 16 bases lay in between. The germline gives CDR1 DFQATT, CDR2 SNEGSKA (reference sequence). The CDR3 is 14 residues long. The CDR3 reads CSATLTRTSYEQYF. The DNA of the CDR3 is TGCAGTGCAACCCTGACAAGGACTTCCTACGAGCAGTACTTC.

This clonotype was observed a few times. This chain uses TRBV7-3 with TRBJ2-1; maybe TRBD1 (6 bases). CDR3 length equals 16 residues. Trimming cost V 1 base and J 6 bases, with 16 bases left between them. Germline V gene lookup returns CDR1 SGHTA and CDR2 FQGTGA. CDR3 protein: CASSLKYRDEPNEQFF. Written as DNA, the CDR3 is TGTGCCAGCAGCTTAAAGTACAGGGACGAACCCAATGAGCAGTTCTTC. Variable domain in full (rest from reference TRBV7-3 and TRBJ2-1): GAGVSQTPSNKVTEKGKYVELRCDPISGHTALYWYRQSLGQGPEFLIYFQGTGAADDSGLPNDRFFAVRPEGSVSTLKIQRTERGDSAVYLCASSLKYRDEPNEQFFGPGTRLTVL.

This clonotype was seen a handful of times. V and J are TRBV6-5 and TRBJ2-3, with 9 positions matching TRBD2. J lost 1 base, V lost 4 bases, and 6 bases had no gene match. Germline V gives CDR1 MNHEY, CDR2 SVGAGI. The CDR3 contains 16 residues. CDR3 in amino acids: CASSSGTSSRTDTQYF. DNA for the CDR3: TGTGCCAGCAGTTCCGGGACTAGCTCCCGCACAGATACGCAGTATTTT.

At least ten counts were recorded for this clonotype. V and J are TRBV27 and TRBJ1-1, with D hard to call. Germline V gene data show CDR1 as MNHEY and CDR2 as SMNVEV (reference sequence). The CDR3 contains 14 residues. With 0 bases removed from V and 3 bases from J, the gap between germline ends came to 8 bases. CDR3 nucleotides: TGTGCCAGCAGTTTATCGGGCGGCTACACTGAAGCTTTCTTT. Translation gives CASSLSGGYTEAFF.

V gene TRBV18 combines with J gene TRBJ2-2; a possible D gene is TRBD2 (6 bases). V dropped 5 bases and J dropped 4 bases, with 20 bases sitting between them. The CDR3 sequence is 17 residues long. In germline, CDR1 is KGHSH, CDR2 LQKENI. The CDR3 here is CASSARDFGRGTGELFF. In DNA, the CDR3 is TGTGCCAGCTCAGCCAGGGACTTCGGGAGAGGCACCGGGGAGCTGTTTTTT.

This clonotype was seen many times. CDR3 in amino acids: CASSGGESTDTQYF. The CDR3 nucleotides are TGCGCCAGCAGTGGCGGGGAGAGCACAGATACGCAGTATTTT. The chain couples TRBV5-1 to TRBJ2-3; D is possibly TRBD2 (6 bases). Trimming pared 5 bases from V and 0 bases from J, leaving 10 bases between. In germline, CDR1 is SGHRS, CDR2 YFSETQ. The CDR3 extends over 14 amino acids. Full variable domain (missing parts from reference TRBV5-1 and TRBJ2-3): KAGVTQTPRYLIKTRGQQVTLSCSPISGHRSVSWYQQTPGQGLQFLFEYFSETQRNKGNFPGRFSGRQFSNSRSEMNVSTLELGDSALYLCASSGGESTDTQYFGPGTRLTVL.

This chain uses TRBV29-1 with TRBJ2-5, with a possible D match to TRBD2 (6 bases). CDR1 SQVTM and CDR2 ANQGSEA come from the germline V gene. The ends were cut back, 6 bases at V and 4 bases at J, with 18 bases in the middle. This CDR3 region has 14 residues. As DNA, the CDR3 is TGCAGCGTCGGGGGAGTGGTTTCGGGAGAGACCCAGTACTTC. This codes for CSVGGVVSGETQYF.

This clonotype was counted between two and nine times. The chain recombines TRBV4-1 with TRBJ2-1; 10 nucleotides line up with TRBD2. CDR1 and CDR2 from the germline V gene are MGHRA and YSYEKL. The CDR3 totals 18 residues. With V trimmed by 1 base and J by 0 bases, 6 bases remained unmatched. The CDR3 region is CASSQVAGGPSSYNEQFF. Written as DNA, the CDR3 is TGCGCCAGCAGCCAAGTAGCGGGGGGACCGAGCTCCTACAATGAGCAGTTCTTC.

The CDR3 loop reads CASSLAQAEQYF. CDR3 sequence (DNA): TGTGCCAGCAGCTTAGCCCAGGCCGAGCAGTACTTC. The genes are TRBV7-2 and TRBJ2-7; D not resolved. V dropped 0 bases and J dropped 6 bases, with 6 bases sitting between them. This CDR3 spans 12 amino acids. The germline V gene has CDR1 SGHTA and CDR2 FQGNSA.

The CDR3 reads CASSLSTPTGTYEQYF. DNA of the CDR3: TGTGCCAGCAGCTTATCCACCCCGACAGGGACCTACGAGCAGTACTTC. The chain uses TRBV7-6 and TRBJ2-7, with 7 bases that match TRBD1. The CDR3 runs to 16 residues. CDR1 and CDR2 from the germline V gene are SGHVS and FNYEAQ. V gave up 2 bases and J gave up 2 bases; unmatched junction bases: 9.

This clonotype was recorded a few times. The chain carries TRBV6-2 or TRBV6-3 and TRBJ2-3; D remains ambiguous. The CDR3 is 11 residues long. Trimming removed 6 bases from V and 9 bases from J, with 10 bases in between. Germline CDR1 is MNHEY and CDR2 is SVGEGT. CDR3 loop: CASSNRWTQYF. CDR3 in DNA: TGTGCCAGCAGCAATAGGTGGACGCAGTATTTT.

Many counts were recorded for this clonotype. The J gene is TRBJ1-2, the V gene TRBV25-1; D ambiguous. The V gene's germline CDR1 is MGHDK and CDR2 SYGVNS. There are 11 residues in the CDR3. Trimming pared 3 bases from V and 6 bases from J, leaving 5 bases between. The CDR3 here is CASSDLHGYTF. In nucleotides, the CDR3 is TGTGCCAGCAGTGATCTCCATGGCTACACCTTC.

The CDR3 DNA is TGTGCCAGCAGTTTCCGGGGGGCAGCGAACACTGAAGCTTTCTTT. Its protein is CASSFRGAANTEAFF. This chain uses TRBV27 with TRBJ1-1, with D perhaps TRBD1 (6 bases). With 3 bases removed from V and 1 base from J, the gap between germline ends came to 12 bases. Germline loops: CDR1 MNHEY, CDR2 SMNVEV (reference sequence). The CDR3 has 15 residues.

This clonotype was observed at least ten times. The CDR3, as DNA: TGTGCCAGCAAACCAGGACTAGCGGGATTCAATGAGCAGTTCTTC. This encodes CASKPGLAGFNEQFF. V usage is TRBV28 and J usage is TRBJ2-1, with TRBD2 identical over 12 bases. Unmatched junction bases numbered 7, after V lost 7 bases and J lost 6 bases. The germline CDR1 and CDR2 sequences are MDHEN and SYDVKM. The CDR3 contains 15 residues.

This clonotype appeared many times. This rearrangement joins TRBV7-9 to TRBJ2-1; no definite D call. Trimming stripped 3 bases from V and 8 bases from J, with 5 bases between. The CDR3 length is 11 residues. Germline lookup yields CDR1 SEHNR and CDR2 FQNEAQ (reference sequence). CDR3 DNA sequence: TGTGCCAGCAGCTTGATAGATGAGCAGTTCTTC. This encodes CASSLIDEQFF.

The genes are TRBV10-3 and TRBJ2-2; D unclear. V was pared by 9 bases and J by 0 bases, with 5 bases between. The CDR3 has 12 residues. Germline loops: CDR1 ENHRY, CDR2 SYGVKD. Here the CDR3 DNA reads TGTGCCATGTCTGCGAACACCGGGGAGCTGTTTTTT. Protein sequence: CAMSANTGELFF.

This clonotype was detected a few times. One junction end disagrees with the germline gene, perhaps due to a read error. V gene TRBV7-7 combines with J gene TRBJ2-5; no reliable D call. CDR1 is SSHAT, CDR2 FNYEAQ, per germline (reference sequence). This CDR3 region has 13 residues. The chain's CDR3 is CASSLNIQETQYF. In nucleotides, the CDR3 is TGTGCTAGCAGCTTAAACATACAAGAGACCCAGTACTTC.

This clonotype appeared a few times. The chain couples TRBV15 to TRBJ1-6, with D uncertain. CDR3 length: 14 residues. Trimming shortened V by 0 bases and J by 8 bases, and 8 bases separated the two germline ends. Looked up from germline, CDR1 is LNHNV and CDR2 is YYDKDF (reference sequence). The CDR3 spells CATSRDGVDSPLHF. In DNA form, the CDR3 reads TGTGCCACCAGCAGAGATGGTGTGGATTCACCCCTCCACTTT.

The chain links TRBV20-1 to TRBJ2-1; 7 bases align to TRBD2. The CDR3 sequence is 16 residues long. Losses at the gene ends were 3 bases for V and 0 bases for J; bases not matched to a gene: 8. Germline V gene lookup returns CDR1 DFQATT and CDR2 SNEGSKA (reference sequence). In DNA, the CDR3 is TGCAGTGCTAGCCACGGTCTAGCGGTCTCCTACAATGAGCAGTTCTTC. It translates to CSASHGLAVSYNEQFF.

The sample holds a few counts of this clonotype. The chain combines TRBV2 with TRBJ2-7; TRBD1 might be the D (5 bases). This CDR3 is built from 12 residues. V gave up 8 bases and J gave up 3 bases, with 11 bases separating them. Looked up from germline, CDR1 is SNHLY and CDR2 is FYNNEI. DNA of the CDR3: TGTGCCAGCGACCAGGGCTTCTACGAGCAGTACTTC. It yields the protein CASDQGFYEQYF.

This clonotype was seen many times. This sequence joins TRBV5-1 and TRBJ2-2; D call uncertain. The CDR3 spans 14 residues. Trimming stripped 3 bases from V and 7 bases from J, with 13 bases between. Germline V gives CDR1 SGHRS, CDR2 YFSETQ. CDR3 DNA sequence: TGCGCCAGCAGCTCCGCCAATTTTATCGGGGAGCTGTTTTTT. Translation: CASSSANFIGELFF.

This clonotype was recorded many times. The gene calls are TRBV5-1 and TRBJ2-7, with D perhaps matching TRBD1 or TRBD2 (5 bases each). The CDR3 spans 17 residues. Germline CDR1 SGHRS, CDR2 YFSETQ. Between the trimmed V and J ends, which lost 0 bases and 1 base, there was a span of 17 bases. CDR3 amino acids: CASSLEGAGFRSYEQYF. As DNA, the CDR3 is TGCGCCAGCAGCTTGGAGGGAGCAGGGTTTCGATCCTACGAGCAGTACTTC.

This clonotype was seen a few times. The CDR3: CASSPGGPPWGEQYF. CDR3 nucleotide sequence: TGCGCCAGCAGCCCAGGTGGCCCTCCCTGGGGCGAGCAGTACTTC. The genes are TRBV5-1 and TRBJ2-7, with D hard to call. Germline V gene lookup returns CDR1 SGHRS and CDR2 YFSETQ. V dropped 4 bases and J dropped 6 bases, with 20 bases sitting between them. The CDR3 is 15 residues long.

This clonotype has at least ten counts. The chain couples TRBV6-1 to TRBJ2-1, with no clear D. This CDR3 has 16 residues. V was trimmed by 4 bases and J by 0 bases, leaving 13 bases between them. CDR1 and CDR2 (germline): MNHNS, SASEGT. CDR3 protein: CASSALWRSSYNEQFF. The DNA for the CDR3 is TGTGCCAGCAGTGCCCTTTGGCGTAGCTCCTACAATGAGCAGTTCTTC.